This T cell receptor (beta chain) appears in the sequencing data of a study of CD8 T cells in ankylosing spondylitis. This clonotype was counted many times. Its specificity is unknown. V was pared by 2 bases and J by 6 bases, with 9 bases between. Germline CDR1 reads SGDLS; CDR2 reads YYNGEE. The CDR3 is 13 amino acids. Making the TCR beta libraries involved quantitative 5'-RACE with molecular barcodes. Each CDR3 protein gets one entry after TCRdb re-called the 5' RACE reads with MiXCR. The table has 8,000 to 9,000 distinct CDR3 sequences, 3.9% seen once; the top ten hold 8.5% to 12%. Findings and limits, study-wide: In the blood and synovial fluid of reactive arthritis, some motif variants had been previously reported.

This receptor was identified in a female donor with ankylosing spondylitis or in good health (not recorded which). The gene calls are TRBV9 and TRBJ2-1; D is unclear. Sequencing was done on a sample of blood, either unsorted or a sorted T cell fraction (not recorded which). CDR3 in DNA: TGTGCCAGCAGCGTCGGCAGAGGCAATGAGCAGTTCTTC. It specifies CASSVGRGNEQFF.